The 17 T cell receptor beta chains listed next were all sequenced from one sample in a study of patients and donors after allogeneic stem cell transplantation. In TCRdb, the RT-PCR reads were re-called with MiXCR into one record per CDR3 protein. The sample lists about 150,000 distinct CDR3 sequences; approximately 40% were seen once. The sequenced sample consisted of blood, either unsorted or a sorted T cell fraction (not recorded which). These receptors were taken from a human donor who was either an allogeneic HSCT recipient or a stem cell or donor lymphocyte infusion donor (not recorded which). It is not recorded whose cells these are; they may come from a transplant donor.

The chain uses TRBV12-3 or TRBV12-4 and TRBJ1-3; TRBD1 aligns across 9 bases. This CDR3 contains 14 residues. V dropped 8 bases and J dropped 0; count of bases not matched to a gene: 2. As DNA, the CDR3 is TGTGCCAGCGGGACAGGGACCTCTGGAAACACCATATATTTT. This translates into CASGTGTSGNTIYF.

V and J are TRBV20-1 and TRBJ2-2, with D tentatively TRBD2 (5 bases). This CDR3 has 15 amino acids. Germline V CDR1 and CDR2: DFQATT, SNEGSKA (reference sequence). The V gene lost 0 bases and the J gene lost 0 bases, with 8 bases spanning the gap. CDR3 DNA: TGCAGTGCTAGAGATAGGACTGCGAACACCGGGGAGCTGTTTTTT. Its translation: CSARDRTANTGELFF.

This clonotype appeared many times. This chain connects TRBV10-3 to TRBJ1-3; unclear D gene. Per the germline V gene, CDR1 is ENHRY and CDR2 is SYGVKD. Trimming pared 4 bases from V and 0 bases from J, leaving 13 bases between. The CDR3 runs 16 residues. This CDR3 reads CAISVAQLGSGNTIYF. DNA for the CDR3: TGTGCCATCAGTGTAGCCCAGCTGGGCTCTGGAAACACCATATATTTT.

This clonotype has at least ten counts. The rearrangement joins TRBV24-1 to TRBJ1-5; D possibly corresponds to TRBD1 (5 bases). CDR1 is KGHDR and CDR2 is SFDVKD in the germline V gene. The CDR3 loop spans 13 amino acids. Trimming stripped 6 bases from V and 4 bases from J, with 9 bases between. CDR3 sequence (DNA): TGTGCCACCAGTCACGGGGGGAATCAGCCCCAGCATTTT. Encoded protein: CATSHGGNQPQHF.

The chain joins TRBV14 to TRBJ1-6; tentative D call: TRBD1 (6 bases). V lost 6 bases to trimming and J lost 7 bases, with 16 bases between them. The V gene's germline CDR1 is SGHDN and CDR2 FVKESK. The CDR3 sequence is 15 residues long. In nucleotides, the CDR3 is TGTGCCAGCAGTCCGTCTCAGGGGACCAATTCACCCCTCCACTTT. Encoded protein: CASSPSQGTNSPLHF.

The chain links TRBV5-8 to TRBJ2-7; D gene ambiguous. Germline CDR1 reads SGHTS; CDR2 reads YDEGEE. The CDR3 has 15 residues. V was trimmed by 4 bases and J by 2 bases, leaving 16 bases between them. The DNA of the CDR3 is TGTGCCAGCAGCCGGAATTCGGGCCCTACCTACGAGCAGTACGTC. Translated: CASSRNSGPTYEQYV.

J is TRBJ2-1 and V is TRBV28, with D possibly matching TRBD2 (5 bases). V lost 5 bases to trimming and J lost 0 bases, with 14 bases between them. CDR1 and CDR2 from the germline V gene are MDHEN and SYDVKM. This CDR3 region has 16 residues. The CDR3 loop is CASSSRGLSSYNEQFF. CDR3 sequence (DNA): TGTGCCAGCAGTAGCCGGGGTCTCAGCTCCTACAATGAGCAGTTCTTC.

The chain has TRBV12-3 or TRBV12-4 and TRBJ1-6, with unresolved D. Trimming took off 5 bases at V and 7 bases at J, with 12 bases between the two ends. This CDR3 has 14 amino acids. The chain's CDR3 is CASSRVARNSPLHF. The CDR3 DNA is TGTGCCAGCAGTCGTGTCGCTCGAAATTCACCCCTCCACTTT.

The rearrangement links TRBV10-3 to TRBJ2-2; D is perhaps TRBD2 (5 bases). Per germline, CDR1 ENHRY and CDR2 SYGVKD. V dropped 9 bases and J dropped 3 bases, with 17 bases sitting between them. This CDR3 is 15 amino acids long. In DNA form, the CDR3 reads TGTGCCATTGCCTACCGCGGGCCCTACACCGGGGAGCTGTTTTTT. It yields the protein CAIAYRGPYTGELFF.

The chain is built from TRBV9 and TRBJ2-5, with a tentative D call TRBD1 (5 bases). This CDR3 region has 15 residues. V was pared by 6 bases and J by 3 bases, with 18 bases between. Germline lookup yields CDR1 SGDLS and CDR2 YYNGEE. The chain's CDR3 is CASNPAPGMEETQYF. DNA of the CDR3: TGTGCCAGCAACCCCGCCCCAGGGATGGAAGAGACCCAGTACTTC.

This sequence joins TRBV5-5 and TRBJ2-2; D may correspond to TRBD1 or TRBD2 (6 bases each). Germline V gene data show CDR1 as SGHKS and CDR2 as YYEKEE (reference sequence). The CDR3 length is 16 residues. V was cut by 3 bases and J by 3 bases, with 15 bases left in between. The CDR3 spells CASSSIGGGYTGELFF. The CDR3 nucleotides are TGTGCCAGCAGCTCGATCGGGGGCGGGTACACCGGGGAGCTGTTTTTT.

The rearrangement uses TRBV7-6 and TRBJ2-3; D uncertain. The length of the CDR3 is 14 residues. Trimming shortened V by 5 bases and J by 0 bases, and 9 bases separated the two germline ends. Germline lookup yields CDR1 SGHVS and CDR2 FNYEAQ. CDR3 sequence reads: CASSQMGSTDTQYF. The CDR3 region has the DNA TGTGCCAGCAGCCAAATGGGGAGCACAGATACGCAGTATTTT.

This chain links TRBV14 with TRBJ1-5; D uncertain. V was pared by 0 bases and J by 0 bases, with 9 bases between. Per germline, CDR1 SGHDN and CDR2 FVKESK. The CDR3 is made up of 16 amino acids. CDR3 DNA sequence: TGTGCCAGCAGCCAAGAACATGGACTTAGCAATCAGCCCCAGCATTTT. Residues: CASSQEHGLSNQPQHF. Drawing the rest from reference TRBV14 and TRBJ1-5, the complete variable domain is EAGVTQFPSHSVIEKGQTVTLRCDPISGHDNLYWYRRVMGKEIKFLLHFVKESKQDESGMPNNRFLAERTGGTYSTLKVQPAELEDSGVYFCASSQEHGLSNQPQHFGDGTRLSIL.

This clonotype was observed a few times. DNA for the CDR3: TGTGCCAGCAGCTTACGCCCTGCCGGATTGACGAAGCTGAACACTGAAGCTTTCTTT. Translating it yields CASSLRPAGLTKLNTEAFF. The chain links TRBV7-3 to TRBJ1-1; no definite D call. The CDR3 has 19 residues. CDR1 and CDR2 (germline): SGHTA, FQGTGA. Trimming shortened V by 2 bases and J by 0 bases, and 22 bases separated the two germline ends.

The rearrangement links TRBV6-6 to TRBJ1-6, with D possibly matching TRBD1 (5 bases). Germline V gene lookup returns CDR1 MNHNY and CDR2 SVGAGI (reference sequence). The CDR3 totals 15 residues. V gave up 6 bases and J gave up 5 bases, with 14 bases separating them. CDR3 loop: CASSGGWGDNSPLHF. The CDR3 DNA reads TGTGCCAGCAGCGGAGGTTGGGGGGATAATTCACCCCTCCACTTT.

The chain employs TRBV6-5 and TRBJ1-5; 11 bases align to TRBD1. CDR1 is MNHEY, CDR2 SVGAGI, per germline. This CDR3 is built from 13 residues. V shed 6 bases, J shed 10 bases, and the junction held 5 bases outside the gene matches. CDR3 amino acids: CASRTGTGGPQHF. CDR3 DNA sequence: TGTGCCAGCAGAACCGGGACAGGGGGTCCCCAGCATTTT.

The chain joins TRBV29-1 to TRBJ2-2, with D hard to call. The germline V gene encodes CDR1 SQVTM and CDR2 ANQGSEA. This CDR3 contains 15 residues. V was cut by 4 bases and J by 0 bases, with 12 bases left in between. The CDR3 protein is CSVGGNAPNTGELFF. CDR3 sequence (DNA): TGCAGCGTTGGGGGAAACGCACCGAACACCGGGGAGCTGTTTTTT.